The rows below give T cell receptor beta chains drawn from one sample of a study of T cell repertoires in cytomegalovirus infection. TCRdb fed the reads into MiXCR, producing one record per CDR3 protein. This sample has about 740,000 distinct CDR3 sequences, with approximately 34% found just once. Sequencing was performed on PBMCs. The source is a human donor in good health (CMV status not recorded). Some clones in this sample may be carry-over from other donors' samples. CDR3s include the opening cysteine and the closing phenylalanine or tryptophan. Where a row states a size, it is once, few, many or the class of an expanded clone; other rows omit it.

V gene,clone size,CDR3 length,CDR3 protein
TRBV7-8,.,18,CASSLGPVSAEAPNEQFF
TRBV27,.,14,CASSLTSGSFEQFF
TRBV7-9,few,16,CASASGRDRGADTQYF
TRBV28,few,15,CASSLLAAGAQPQHF
TRBV4-1,.,18,CASSLQWTGPVRNPPQHF
TRBV4-1,.,13,CASSLDFSNIQYF
TRBV7-4,.,11,CAIPARYGYTF
TRBV28,.,14,CASSSLDGNEKLFF
TRBV20-1,.,16,CSARPGLAASTDTQYF
TRBV7-9,.,17,CASSLEGGASGTYEQYF
TRBV28,few,18,CASSPGRIGLSGANVLTF
TRBV20-1,few,12,CSARLLATEQFF
TRBV19,.,15,CASSVGTDQSQPQHF
TRBV28,.,17,CASSTSDLGLTNEKLFF
TRBV7-2,many,13,CASSPSGGNTIYF
TRBV14,.,15,CASSHRGGMADTQYF
TRBV5-4,few,17,CASSPTGLAGNQETQYF
TRBV11-2,few,16,CASSLEFDNFQETQYF
TRBV7-8,.,15,CDSSYIQVVNQPQHF
TRBV20-1,few,16,CSAPDGAVSSYNEQFF
TRBV28,many,15,CASRGREQIAGTQYF
TRBV6-1,.,11,CAAGLPYEQYF
TRBV12-3/TRBV12-4,.,14,CASSRDRAWGELFF
TRBV18,few,15,CASSHPGQVTDTQYF
TRBV18,.,16,CASSPQRTGTNTEAFF
TRBV28,few,14,CASTPLSGWTEAFF
TRBV15,.,15,CATSARPQAREKLFF
TRBV7-2,many,15,CASSNRDTTTGELFF
TRBV27,.,14,CASRPSRSSYEQYF
TRBV28,.,14,CAINPRPGHYGYTF
TRBV19,few,14,CASSMGLIADTQYF
TRBV6-2/TRBV6-3,.,14,CASRFRDTYNEQFF
TRBV10-3,few,13,CAISAAGSDTQYF
TRBV28,few,14,CASSSAGSVGIQYF
TRBV5-1,.,18,CASSLVGSGLGGTGELFF
TRBV28,.,13,CASSPPRRGEQYF
TRBV29-1,.,13,CSVAKRRYNEQFF
TRBV9,.,15,CASSADRTTYNEQFF
TRBV7-6,many,13,CASSLSGGKEQYF
TRBV4-1,.,15,CASSPAGAGNEKLFF
TRBV6-1,once,18,CASSASWGQGDSYNEQFF
TRBV7-2,once,15,CASSFTGGINQPQHF
TRBV7-8,many,14,CASTASGRQETQYF
TRBV2,.,13,CASSEVGFYGYTF